This paragraph reports one TCR beta chain. The junction shows a germline mismatch at one end, possibly a read error. The sample is drawn from a study of blood T cell repertoires in COVID-19. As for the study in general: PBMCs, B-cell-depleted T cells, or T cells provided the cDNA or gDNA that made up the material.

Source study methods: Counts of nucleated cells, estimated from reference gene primer amplification, were obtained. The assay was immunoSEQ multiplex PCR, and TCRdb's table has in-frame clones only and misses some. V, J and clone size derive from that table, while D and trimming were established from the DNA sequence. The sample lists roughly 250,000 clones; 80% to 90% were seen once. Germline values: CDR1 SNHLY, CDR2 FYNNEI. The CDR3 length is 12 residues. The chain recombines TRBV2 with TRBJ2-4; possible D gene TRBD2, 5 bases. The TCR sequence derives from a man aged 45-65 years with acute or convalescent COVID-19. Sample: peripheral blood. As DNA, the CDR3 is TGTGCCAGCAGTGAAGAGGTAGGACTTGTCAATTTC. Encoded protein: CASSEEVGLVNF.